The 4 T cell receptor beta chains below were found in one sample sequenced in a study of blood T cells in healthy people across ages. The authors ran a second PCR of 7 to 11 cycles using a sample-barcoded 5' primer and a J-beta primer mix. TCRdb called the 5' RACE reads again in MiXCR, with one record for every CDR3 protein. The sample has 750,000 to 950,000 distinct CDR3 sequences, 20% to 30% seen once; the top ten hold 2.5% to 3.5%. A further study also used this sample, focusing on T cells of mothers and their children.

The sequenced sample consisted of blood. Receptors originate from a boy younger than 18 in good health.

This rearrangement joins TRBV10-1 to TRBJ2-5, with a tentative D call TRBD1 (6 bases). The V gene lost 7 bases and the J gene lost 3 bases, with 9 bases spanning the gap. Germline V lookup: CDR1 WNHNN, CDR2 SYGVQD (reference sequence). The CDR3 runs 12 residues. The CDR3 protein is CASNRTEETQYF. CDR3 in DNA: TGCGCCAGCAATAGGACAGAAGAGACCCAGTACTTC.

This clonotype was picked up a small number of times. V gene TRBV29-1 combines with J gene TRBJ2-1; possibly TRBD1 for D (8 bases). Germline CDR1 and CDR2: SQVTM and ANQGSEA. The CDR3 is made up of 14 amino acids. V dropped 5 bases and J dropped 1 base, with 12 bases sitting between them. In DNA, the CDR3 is TGCAGCGTTTACAGGGGGGGATCCTACAATGAGCAGTTCTTC. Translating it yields CSVYRGGSYNEQFF.

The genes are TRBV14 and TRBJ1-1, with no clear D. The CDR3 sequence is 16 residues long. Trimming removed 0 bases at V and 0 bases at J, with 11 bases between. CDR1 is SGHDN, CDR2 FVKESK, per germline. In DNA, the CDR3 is TGTGCCAGCAGCCAAGATCAAGTCCAGCTGAACACTGAAGCTTTCTTT. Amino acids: CASSQDQVQLNTEAFF.

The CDR3 here is CASSSGGREPFF. CDR3 bases: TGTGCCAGCAGCTCAGGGGGCAGGGAGCCGTTTTTT. The chain recombines TRBV7-2 with TRBJ1-4, with 8 bases aligning to TRBD1. The CDR3 loop spans 12 amino acids. Per the germline V gene, CDR1 is SGHTA and CDR2 is FQGNSA. The V and J ends lost 4 bases and 16 bases, in that order; junction bases with no gene match: 8.